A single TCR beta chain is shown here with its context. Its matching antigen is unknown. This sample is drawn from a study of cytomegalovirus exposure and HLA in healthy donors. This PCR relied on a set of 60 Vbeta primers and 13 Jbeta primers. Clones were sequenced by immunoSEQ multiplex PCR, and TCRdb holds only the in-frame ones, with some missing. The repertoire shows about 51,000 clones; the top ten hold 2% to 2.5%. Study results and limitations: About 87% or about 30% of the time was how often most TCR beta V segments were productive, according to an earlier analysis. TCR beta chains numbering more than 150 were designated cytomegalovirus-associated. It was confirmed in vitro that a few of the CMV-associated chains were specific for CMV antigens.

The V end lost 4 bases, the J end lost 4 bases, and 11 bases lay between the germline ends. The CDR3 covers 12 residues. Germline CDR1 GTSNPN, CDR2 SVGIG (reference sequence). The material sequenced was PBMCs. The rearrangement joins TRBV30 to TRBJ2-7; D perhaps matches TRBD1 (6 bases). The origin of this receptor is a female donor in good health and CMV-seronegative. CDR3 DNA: TGTGCCTGGAAAGGACAGCCTTACGAGCAGTACTTC. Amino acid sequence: CAWKGQPYEQYF. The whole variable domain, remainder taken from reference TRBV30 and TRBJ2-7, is SQTIHQWPATLVQPVGSPLSLECTVEGTSNPNLYWYRQAAGRGLQLLFYSVGIGQISSEVPQNLSASRPQDRQFILSSKKLLLSDSGFYLCAWKGQPYEQYFGPGTRLTVT.